This entry lists 20 T cell receptor beta chains sequenced from one sample in a study of T-cell memory formation after mild COVID-19. MiXCR was run by TCRdb on the 5' RACE reads, yielding one entry per CDR3 protein. The sample comprises approximately 560,000 distinct CDR3 sequences, around 15% of which are singletons, and roughly 7.7% rests with the top ten. Material: PBMCs or a T cell subset sorted from them (not recorded which). These receptors were collected from an adult woman who had mild COVID-19 (a few samples of this study predate the infection). Cell type and time point are not known.

This chain links TRBV20-1 with TRBJ2-7, with TRBD1 as a possible D gene (5 bases). This CDR3 contains 15 residues. CDR1 and CDR2 (germline): DFQATT, SNEGSKA (reference sequence). V was shortened by 0 bases and J by 2 bases, with 14 bases between the two germline ends. Here the CDR3 reads CSARDVRRGPYEQYF. In DNA form, the CDR3 reads TGCAGTGCTAGAGATGTCAGAAGGGGCCCCTACGAGCAGTACTTC.

A few counts support this clonotype. The J gene is TRBJ2-2, the V gene TRBV5-1, with D tentatively TRBD1 (5 bases). CDR1 and CDR2 from the germline V gene are SGHRS and YFSETQ. Trimming left V 0 bases short and J 7 bases short, with 13 bases between. This CDR3 spans 15 amino acids. Here the CDR3 reads CASSLAGYGVGELFF. The DNA of the CDR3 is TGCGCCAGCAGCTTGGCAGGGTACGGTGTCGGGGAGCTGTTTTTT. The full variable domain, rest sourced from reference TRBV5-1 and TRBJ2-2, is KAGVTQTPRYLIKTRGQQVTLSCSPISGHRSVSWYQQTPGQGLQFLFEYFSETQRNKGNFPGRFSGRQFSNSRSEMNVSTLELGDSALYLCASSLAGYGVGELFFGEGSRLTVL.

The rearrangement joins TRBV2 to TRBJ2-7; perhaps D is TRBD1 or TRBD2 (5 bases each). The CDR3 spans 14 residues. Trimming cost V 8 bases and J 4 bases, with 18 bases left between them. Germline CDR1 reads SNHLY; CDR2 reads FYNNEI. The CDR3 loop is CASQQDGEVYEQYF. CDR3 nucleotides: TGTGCCAGCCAACAGGACGGGGAAGTATACGAGCAGTACTTC.

This clonotype was found a few times. The chain is built from TRBV25-1 and TRBJ2-2; D gene unclear. CDR3 length: 15 amino acids. In germline, CDR1 is MGHDK, CDR2 SYGVNS. The ends were cut back, 6 bases at V and 0 bases at J, with 11 bases in the middle. CDR3 in amino acids: CASRPQISNTGELFF. CDR3 coding DNA: TGTGCCAGCAGACCCCAGATATCGAACACCGGGGAGCTGTTTTTT.

In its sample, this clonotype was seen a few times. This chain uses TRBV12-3 or TRBV12-4 with TRBJ1-6; 8 bases align to TRBD1. The CDR3 has 16 residues. Trimming took 1 base from V and 9 from J; bases not matched to a gene: 8. The CDR3 nucleotides are TGTGCCAGCAGTTTAGTCGCAGGGGGCATAGGTTCACCCCTCCACTTT. Amino acid sequence: CASSLVAGGIGSPLHF.

This chain uses TRBV7-3 with TRBJ1-2; D gene ambiguous. The CDR3 runs to 11 residues. Trimming cost V 1 base and J 12 bases, with 9 bases left between them. Per the germline V gene, CDR1 is SGHTA and CDR2 is FQGTGA. The CDR3: CASSLKGTHTF. The CDR3 coding sequence is TGTGCCAGCAGCTTAAAGGGAACGCACACCTTC.

This clonotype was seen a few times. One end of the junction varies from germline; a read error may be responsible. CDR3 in amino acids: CASSHDVFNEQFF. CDR3 in DNA: TGTGCTAGCAGCCACGACGTTTTCAATGAGCAGTTCTTC. The chain links TRBV7-7 to TRBJ2-1; D is ambiguous. The CDR3 has 13 residues. Germline assignment: CDR1 SSHAT and CDR2 FNYEAQ (reference sequence).

The chain is built from TRBV6-5 and TRBJ2-7; 8 nucleotides match TRBD1. The junction had 8 bases not matched to a gene; V was cut back by 5 bases and J by 5 bases. Germline CDR1 MNHEY, CDR2 SVGAGI. This CDR3 is 14 amino acids long. The CDR3 nucleotides are TGTGCCAGCAGTACCCAGGGGGCAGGGAACGAGCAGTACTTC. Its translation is CASSTQGAGNEQYF.

This clonotype turned up a few times. The chain recombines TRBV28 with TRBJ2-1; 10 positions agree with TRBD2. The CDR3 has 14 amino acids. Germline V gene lookup returns CDR1 MDHEN and CDR2 SYDVKM. Trimming removed 5 bases from V and 6 bases from J; junction bases left unmatched: 4. CDR3 coding DNA: TGTGCCAGCAGTCCTAGCGGGAGTCCCAATGAGCAGTTCTTC. Amino acid sequence: CASSPSGSPNEQFF.

The V and J genes are TRBV5-1 and TRBJ1-3; no firm D call. The CDR3 covers 14 residues. V lost 2 bases, J lost 0 bases, and 6 bases lay in between. CDR1 is SGHRS and CDR2 is YFSETQ in the germline V gene. The CDR3, as DNA: TGCGCCAGCAGCTTAGGGATCTCTGGAAACACCATATATTTT. Protein product: CASSLGISGNTIYF.

The rearrangement joins TRBV6-5 to TRBJ1-1; 7 positions match TRBD1. Unmatched junction bases numbered 4, after V lost 8 bases and J lost 1 base. The CDR3 covers 13 residues. Germline lookup yields CDR1 MNHEY and CDR2 SVGAGI. CDR3 region: CASCRTGNTEAFF. The CDR3 coding sequence is TGTGCCAGCTGCCGGACAGGGAACACTGAAGCTTTCTTT.

J is TRBJ1-4 and V is TRBV5-6; unclear D gene. CDR1 is SGHDT, CDR2 YYEEEE, per germline. This CDR3 has 13 residues. Deletions cut 3 bases from V and 7 bases from J, with 10 bases between. The CDR3 DNA is TGTGCCAGCAGCTCCTATGAGGGTGAAAAACTGTTTTTT. It translates to CASSSYEGEKLFF.

This clonotype showed up just a few times. This chain uses TRBV29-1 with TRBJ1-2; 7 bases line up with TRBD1. CDR3 length: 13 amino acids. The trim removed 6 bases at V and 2 bases at J, leaving 6 bases unmatched. From germline, CDR1 is SQVTM and CDR2 ANQGSEA. The CDR3 region is CSVLTGWNYGYTF. CDR3 DNA: TGCAGCGTGCTGACAGGGTGGAACTATGGCTACACCTTC. The full variable domain, with the rest looked up from reference TRBV29-1 and TRBJ1-2, is SAVISQKPSRDICQRGTSLTIQCQVDSQVTMMFWYRQQPGQSLTLIATANQGSEATYESGFVIDKFPISRPNLTFSTLTVSNMSPEDSSIYLCSVLTGWNYGYTFGSGTRLTVV.

This clonotype was detected a few times. The V call is TRBV5-6, the J call TRBJ1-1; D gene unclear. CDR3 length: 17 residues. V lost 3 bases, J lost 1 base, and 19 bases lay in between. CDR1 is SGHDT and CDR2 is YYEEEE in the germline V gene. DNA of the CDR3: TGTGCCAGCAGCTCGGGCCTTGCCGGGTTAGGGAACACTGAAGCTTTCTTT. This sequence encodes CASSSGLAGLGNTEAFF.

The chain uses TRBV27 and TRBJ2-3; 12 bases map to TRBD2. CDR3 length: 15 residues. With V trimmed by 4 bases and J by 8 bases, 7 bases remained unmatched. Looked up from germline, CDR1 is MNHEY and CDR2 is SMNVEV (reference sequence). CDR3 sequence (DNA): TGTGCCAGCAGTTCTCTAGCGGGGGGGCCGACTACGCAGTATTTT. As protein: CASSSLAGGPTTQYF.

This rearrangement joins TRBV5-1 to TRBJ2-3; unclear D gene. Germline V lookup: CDR1 SGHRS, CDR2 YFSETQ. The V and J ends lost 0 bases and 6 bases respectively, with 8 bases between them. This CDR3 spans 13 amino acids. CDR3 loop: CASSLAPHDTQYF. The CDR3 DNA reads TGCGCCAGCAGCTTGGCCCCTCACGATACGCAGTATTTT.

The sample holds many counts of this clonotype. V usage is TRBV12-3 or TRBV12-4 and J usage is TRBJ2-1; the D gene could be TRBD1 or TRBD2 (5 bases each). V lost 3 bases and J lost 9, with 9 bases in between. This CDR3 comprises 12 residues. The CDR3 loop is CASSFTGGEQFF. In nucleotides, the CDR3 is TGTGCCAGCAGTTTTACAGGAGGTGAGCAGTTCTTC.

V is TRBV7-2 and J is TRBJ2-7; the D gene is possibly TRBD1 (5 bases). Trimming stripped 4 bases from V and 3 bases from J, with 16 bases between. Germline V gives CDR1 SGHTA, CDR2 FQGNSA. The CDR3 is 15 amino acids. The CDR3 region has the DNA TGTGCCAGCAGCTCCAGGGTTTCAACCTTCTACGAGCAGTACTTC. This sequence encodes CASSSRVSTFYEQYF.

The rearrangement joins TRBV20-1 to TRBJ1-1, with TRBD1 as a possible D gene (5 bases). The CDR3 covers 12 residues. Germline CDR1 reads DFQATT; CDR2 reads SNEGSKA (reference sequence). Between the trimmed V and J ends, which lost 6 bases and 6 bases, there was a span of 14 bases. The CDR3 region has the DNA TGCAGTGCCAACAGGCGGATAGCTGAAGCTTTCTTT. It specifies CSANRRIAEAFF.

V usage is TRBV12-3 or TRBV12-4 and J usage is TRBJ1-6; the match to TRBD1 covers 9 bases. With 4 bases clipped from V and 14 bases from J, the junction kept 9 bases outside the gene matches. CDR3 length: 14 residues. The CDR3 protein is CASSSGQGVAALHF. CDR3 sequence (DNA): TGTGCCAGCAGTTCGGGACAGGGAGTCGCGGCCCTCCACTTT.